The source of this TCR beta chain is a study of PD-1 blockade in mismatch repair-deficient tumors. Libraries were prepared by immunoSEQ multiplex PCR; TCRdb keeps only in-frame clonotypes and omits some of them. The sample consists of more than 13,000 clones, approximately 90% of them appearing once. This clone was observed a single time. Its antigen is not known. V was clipped by 0 bases and J by 3 bases, with 15 bases between them. The V gene's germline CDR1 is SGHAT and CDR2 FQDESV (reference sequence). CDR3 size: 16 residues. As for time point: identical approximately nine-day culture without peptide (control).

The gene calls are TRBV11-1 and TRBJ2-7; D gene ambiguous. The material sequenced was cells cultured in vitro, taken from a patient treated with pembrolizumab. This sequence originates from an adult with mismatch repair-deficient cancer. The CDR3 is CASSLAQKGLGYEQYF. CDR3 sequence (DNA): TGTGCCAGCAGCTTAGCGCAGAAAGGGTTGGGCTACGAGCAGTACTTC.